The 20 T cell receptor beta chains listed next were all sequenced from one sample in a study of blood T cell repertoires in COVID-19. Assay used: immunoSEQ multiplex PCR; TCRdb lists only in-frame clones, some missing. The data contain 70,000 or so clones, around 86% of them singletons. The sample taken for sequencing was peripheral blood. The receptor source for this set is a man aged 35 to 55 with COVID-19, enrolled during active disease.

The chain recombines TRBV10-1 with TRBJ2-2; D possibly corresponds to TRBD2 (6 bases). CDR1 is WNHNN and CDR2 is SYGVQD in the germline V gene (reference sequence). Trimming stripped 6 bases from V and 2 bases from J, with 10 bases between. The CDR3 is 14 amino acids. Here the CDR3 reads CASRSGTNTGELFF. Here the CDR3 DNA reads TGCGCCAGCAGATCCGGGACTAACACCGGGGAGCTGTTTTTT.

This clone was seen more than once but under ten times. This chain connects TRBV2 to TRBJ1-3, with D perhaps TRBD1 (5 bases). The CDR3 runs 14 residues. V gave up 2 bases and J gave up 4 bases, with 9 bases separating them. Germline V gene lookup returns CDR1 SNHLY and CDR2 FYNNEI. CDR3 sequence (DNA): TGTGCCAGCAGTGAACTCCAGGGAGGAAACACCATATATTTT. Protein product: CASSELQGGNTIYF.

The chain links TRBV19 to TRBJ2-5; 7 nucleotides match TRBD2. CDR3 length equals 12 residues. Germline V gene sequence: CDR1 LNHDA, CDR2 SQIVND (reference sequence). V was pared by 4 bases and J by 10 bases, with 6 bases of the junction left unmatched. DNA for the CDR3: TGTGCCAGTAGTACTAGCGGAAGGGGCCAGTACTTC. Translated: CASSTSGRGQYF.

The rearrangement joins TRBV3-1 (or the pseudogene TRBV3-2) to TRBJ1-6, with 7 bases matching TRBD1. V gave up 0 bases and J gave up 7 bases; unmatched junction bases: 6. Per germline, CDR1 LGHDT and CDR2 YNNKEL (reference sequence). The CDR3 is 16 amino acids. CDR3 DNA sequence: TGTGCCAGCAGCCAAGACCCAGACAGGGCCAATTCACCCCTCCACTTT. Encoded protein: CASSQDPDRANSPLHF.

In this sample, this clone turned up once. This chain joins TRBV19 and TRBJ1-4; weak D call: TRBD1 (6 bases). Per the germline V gene, CDR1 is LNHDA and CDR2 is SQIVND (reference sequence). Trimming removed 5 bases at V and 6 bases at J, with 19 bases between. This CDR3 has 16 residues. In nucleotides, the CDR3 is TGTGCCAGTAGTGCGACCCACAGGGAAGTCCATGAAAAACTGTTTTTT. This sequence encodes CASSATHREVHEKLFF.

The V call is TRBV3-1 (or the pseudogene TRBV3-2), the J call TRBJ1-5; D unresolved. With 1 base removed from V and 6 bases from J, the gap between germline ends came to 10 bases. CDR1 is LGHDT, CDR2 YNNKEL, per germline (reference sequence). The CDR3 runs to 14 residues. The CDR3 DNA is TGTGCCAGCAGCCAAGGGAGCGTCGGTCAGCCCCAGCATTTT. The encoded protein is CASSQGSVGQPQHF.

The chain employs TRBV5-6 and TRBJ1-6; the D gene is possibly TRBD1 (6 bases). Trimming took off 1 base at V and 3 bases at J, with 17 bases between the two ends. Germline values: CDR1 SGHDT, CDR2 YYEEEE. The length of the CDR3 is 18 residues. The CDR3 is CASSLRYETGLYNSPLHF. The CDR3 DNA follows: TGTGCCAGCAGCTTGCGTTATGAGACAGGACTCTATAATTCACCCCTCCACTTT.

The rearrangement links TRBV20-1 to TRBJ2-7, with D maybe TRBD1 (6 bases). The V gene lost 3 bases and the J gene lost 0 bases, with 24 bases spanning the gap. The CDR3 sequence is 18 residues long. From germline, CDR1 is DFQATT and CDR2 SNEGSKA (reference sequence). The CDR3 coding sequence is TGCAGTGCTAGTGCGACACCCCCAGGGGCCAGGAGCTCCTACGAGCAGTACTTC. Translation gives CSASATPPGARSSYEQYF.

The chain joins TRBV18 to TRBJ2-7; possibly TRBD1 for D (5 bases). V gave up 6 bases and J gave up 7 bases, with 25 bases separating them. The CDR3 has 16 amino acids. Germline CDR1 is KGHSH and CDR2 is LQKENI. CDR3: CASSPRKGNGLTEQYF. As DNA, the CDR3 is TGTGCCAGCTCTCCTCGGAAGGGGAATGGTCTTACGGAGCAGTACTTC.

This clone was observed a single time. The chain recombines TRBV5-1 with TRBJ1-4; 8 nucleotides match TRBD1. Germline values: CDR1 SGHRS, CDR2 YFSETQ. This CDR3 is built from 20 residues. Trimming cost V 4 bases and J 0 bases; bases outside gene matches: 17. The CDR3 here is CASSPTLSQGAFATNEKLFF. The CDR3 region has the DNA TGCGCCAGCAGCCCCACTCTGTCCCAGGGGGCTTTTGCAACTAATGAAAAACTGTTTTTT. Full variable domain (rest looked up from reference TRBV5-1 and TRBJ1-4): KAGVTQTPRYLIKTRGQQVTLSCSPISGHRSVSWYQQTPGQGLQFLFEYFSETQRNKGNFPGRFSGRQFSNSRSEMNVSTLELGDSALYLCASSPTLSQGAFATNEKLFFGSGTQLSVL.

This chain connects TRBV20-1 to TRBJ2-7, with 10 bases that match TRBD1. In germline, CDR1 is DFQATT, CDR2 SNEGSKA (reference sequence). The V and J ends lost 3 bases and 6 bases, in that order; junction bases with no gene match: 11. The CDR3 spans 15 residues. Here the CDR3 reads CSASGTGTGATEQYF. The CDR3 bases are TGCAGTGCTAGTGGGACCGGGACAGGGGCTACCGAGCAGTACTTC.

The gene calls are TRBV11-2 and TRBJ2-1, with 11 bases fitting TRBD2. The junction had 3 bases not matched to a gene; V was cut back by 1 base and J by 7 bases. The CDR3 is 15 residues long. The germline CDR1 and CDR2 sequences are SGHAT and FQNNGV. CDR3 coding DNA: TGTGCCAGCAGCTTAGGTAGCGGGGGGGTAAATGAGCAGTTCTTC. It yields the protein CASSLGSGGVNEQFF.

V usage is TRBV6-5 and J usage is TRBJ2-7; 9 bases align to TRBD1. CDR3 length: 15 amino acids. Per the germline V gene, CDR1 is MNHEY and CDR2 is SVGAGI. V shed 7 bases, J shed 3 bases, and the junction held 10 bases outside the gene matches. The CDR3 here is CASKLATGGHYEQYF. The CDR3 region has the DNA TGTGCCAGCAAGTTAGCGACAGGGGGGCACTACGAGCAGTACTTC.

The chain's CDR3 is CAWSVGVDTQYF. For the CDR3, the DNA is TGTGCCTGGAGTGTAGGGGTGGATACGCAGTATTTT. The chain has TRBV30 and TRBJ2-3; D perhaps matches TRBD1 (5 bases). V was clipped by 0 bases and J by 6 bases, with 7 bases between them. CDR1 and CDR2 (germline): GTSNPN, SVGIG (reference sequence). The CDR3 consists of 12 residues.

This clone was seen a single time. The V and J genes are TRBV20-1 and TRBJ2-7, with 8 bases aligning to TRBD1. V lost 3 bases, J lost 3 bases, and 16 bases stayed unmatched. The CDR3 is 17 residues long. Per the germline V gene, CDR1 is DFQATT and CDR2 is SNEGSKA (reference sequence). This chain's CDR3 is CSASGLPGGPDNYEQYF. CDR3 DNA: TGCAGTGCTAGTGGGCTTCCAGGGGGCCCCGATAACTACGAGCAGTACTTC.

V is TRBV4-1 and J is TRBJ2-7, with D tentatively TRBD2 (5 bases). This CDR3 comprises 15 residues. Trimming left V 4 bases short and J 0 bases short, with 13 bases between. Germline CDR1 and CDR2: MGHRA and YSYEKL. Written as DNA, the CDR3 is TGCGCCAGCAGCCGTACCAGCGGAATCTCCTACGAGCAGTACTTC. It encodes CASSRTSGISYEQYF.

The J gene is TRBJ1-3, the V gene TRBV7-2; perhaps TRBD1 as D (6 bases). This CDR3 spans 13 amino acids. V was trimmed by 6 bases and J by 12 bases, leaving 18 bases between them. Germline CDR1 SGHTA, CDR2 FQGNSA. CDR3 residues: CASSPGQGMIIYF. The CDR3 nucleotides read TGTGCCAGCAGTCCCGGGCAGGGGATGATCATATATTTT.

The chain joins TRBV9 to TRBJ2-2; D is ambiguous. V was trimmed by 0 bases and J by 10 bases, leaving 10 bases between them. This CDR3 spans 13 amino acids. Per germline, CDR1 SGDLS and CDR2 YYNGEE. The DNA of the CDR3 is TGTGCCAGCAGCGTAGGAACTATGGTGGAGCTGTTTTTT. Translated: CASSVGTMVELFF.

The genes are TRBV5-6 and TRBJ1-5; D is unclear. Germline V gene data show CDR1 as SGHDT and CDR2 as YYEEEE. V shed 0 bases and J shed 7 bases, with 11 bases lying between them. The CDR3 totals 14 residues. The DNA of the CDR3 is TGTGCCAGCAGCTTGGGACCGGGCGGGCAGCCCCAGCATTTT. Translation: CASSLGPGGQPQHF.

The rearrangement joins TRBV6-5 to TRBJ1-5; D may be TRBD1 (5 bases). This CDR3 has 15 amino acids. Between the trimmed V and J ends, which lost 0 bases and 1 base, there was a span of 7 bases. CDR1 MNHEY and CDR2 SVGAGI come from the germline V gene. In nucleotides, the CDR3 is TGTGCCAGCAGTTACTCGGCAGGGAGCAATCAGCCCCAGCATTTT. Translation: CASSYSAGSNQPQHF.